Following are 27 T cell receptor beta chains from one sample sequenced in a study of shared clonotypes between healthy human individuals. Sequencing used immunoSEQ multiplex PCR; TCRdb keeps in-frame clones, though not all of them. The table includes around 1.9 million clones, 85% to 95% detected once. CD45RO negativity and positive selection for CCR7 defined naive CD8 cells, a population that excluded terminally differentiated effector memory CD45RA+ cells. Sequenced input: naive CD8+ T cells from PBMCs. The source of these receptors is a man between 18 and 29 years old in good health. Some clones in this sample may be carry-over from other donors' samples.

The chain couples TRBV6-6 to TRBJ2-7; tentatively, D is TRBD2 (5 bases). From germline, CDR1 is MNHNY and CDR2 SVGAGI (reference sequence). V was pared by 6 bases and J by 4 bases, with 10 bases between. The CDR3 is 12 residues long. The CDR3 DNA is TGTGCCAGCAGGGACGGGGTGTACGAGCAGTACTTC. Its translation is CASRDGVYEQYF.

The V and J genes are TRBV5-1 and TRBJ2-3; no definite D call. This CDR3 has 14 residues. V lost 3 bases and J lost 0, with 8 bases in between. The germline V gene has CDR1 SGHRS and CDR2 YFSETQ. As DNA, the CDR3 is TGCGCCAGCAGCTCTCGCAAGAGCACAGATACGCAGTATTTT. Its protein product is CASSSRKSTDTQYF.

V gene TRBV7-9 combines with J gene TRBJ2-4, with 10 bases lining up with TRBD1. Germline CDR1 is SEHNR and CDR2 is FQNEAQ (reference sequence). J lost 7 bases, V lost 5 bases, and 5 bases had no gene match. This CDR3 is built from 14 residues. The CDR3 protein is CASSRGQGVNIQYF. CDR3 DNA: TGTGCCAGCAGCCGAGGACAGGGGGTGAACATTCAGTACTTC.

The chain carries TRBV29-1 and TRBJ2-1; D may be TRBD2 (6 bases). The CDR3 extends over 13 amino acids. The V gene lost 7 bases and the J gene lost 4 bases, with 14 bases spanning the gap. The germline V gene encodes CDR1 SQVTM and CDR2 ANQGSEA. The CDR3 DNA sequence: TGCAGCGCCGGGAGTTCGCGGTACAATGAGCAGTTCTTC. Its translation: CSAGSSRYNEQFF.

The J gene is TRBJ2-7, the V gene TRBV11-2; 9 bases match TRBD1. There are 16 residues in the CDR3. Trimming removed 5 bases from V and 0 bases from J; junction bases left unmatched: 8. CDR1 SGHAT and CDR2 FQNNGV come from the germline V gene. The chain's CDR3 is CASSRRGTGPSYEQYF. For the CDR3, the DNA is TGTGCCAGCAGCCGGCGGGGGACAGGGCCCTCCTACGAGCAGTACTTC.

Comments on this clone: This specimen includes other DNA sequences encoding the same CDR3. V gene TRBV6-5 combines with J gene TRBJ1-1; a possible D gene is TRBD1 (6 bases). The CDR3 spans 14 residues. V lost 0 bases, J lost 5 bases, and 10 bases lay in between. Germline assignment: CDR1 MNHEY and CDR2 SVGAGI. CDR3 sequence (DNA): TGTGCCAGCAGTTACTCTGAAGGGGGGACTGAAGCTTTCTTT. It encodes CASSYSEGGTEAFF.

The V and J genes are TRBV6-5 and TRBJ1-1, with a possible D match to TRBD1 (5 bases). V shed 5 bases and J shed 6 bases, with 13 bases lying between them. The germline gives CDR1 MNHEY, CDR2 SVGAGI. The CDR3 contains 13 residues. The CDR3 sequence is CASSLGGVPEAFF. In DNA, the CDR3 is TGTGCCAGCAGTCTGGGGGGTGTCCCTGAAGCTTTCTTT.

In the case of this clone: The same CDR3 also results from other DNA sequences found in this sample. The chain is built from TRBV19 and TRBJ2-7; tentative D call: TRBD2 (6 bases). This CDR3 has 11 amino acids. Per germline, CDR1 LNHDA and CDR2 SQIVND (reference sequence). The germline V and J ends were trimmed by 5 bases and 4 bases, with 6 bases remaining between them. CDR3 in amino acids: CASSAGYEQYF. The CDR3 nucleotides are TGTGCCAGTAGTGCGGGGTACGAGCAGTACTTC.

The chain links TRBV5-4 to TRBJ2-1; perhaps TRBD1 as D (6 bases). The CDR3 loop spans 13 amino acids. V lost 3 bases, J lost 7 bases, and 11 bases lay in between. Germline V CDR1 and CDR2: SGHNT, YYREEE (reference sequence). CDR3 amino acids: CASSYPDSNEQFF. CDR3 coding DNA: TGTGCCAGCAGCTACCCGGACAGTAATGAGCAGTTCTTC.

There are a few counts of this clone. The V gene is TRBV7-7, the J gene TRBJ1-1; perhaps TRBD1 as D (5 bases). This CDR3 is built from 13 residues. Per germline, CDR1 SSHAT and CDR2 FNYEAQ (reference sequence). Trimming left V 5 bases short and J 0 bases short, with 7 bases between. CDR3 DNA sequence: TGTGCCAGCAGCAGGGGATTGAACACTGAAGCTTTCTTT. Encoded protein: CASSRGLNTEAFF.

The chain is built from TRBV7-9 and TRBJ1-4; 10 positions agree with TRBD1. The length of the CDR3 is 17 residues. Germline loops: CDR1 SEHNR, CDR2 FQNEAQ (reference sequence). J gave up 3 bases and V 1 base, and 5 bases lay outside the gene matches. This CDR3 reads CASSLVGQGWPNEKLFF. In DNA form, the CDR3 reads TGTGCCAGCAGCTTAGTGGGACAGGGGTGGCCTAATGAAAAACTGTTTTTT.

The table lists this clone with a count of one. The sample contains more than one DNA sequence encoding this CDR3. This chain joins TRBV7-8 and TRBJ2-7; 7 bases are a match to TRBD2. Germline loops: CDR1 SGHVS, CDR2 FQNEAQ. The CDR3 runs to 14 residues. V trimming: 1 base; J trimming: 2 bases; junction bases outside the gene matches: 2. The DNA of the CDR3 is TGTGCCAGCAGCTTAGGTGGGAGGGCCTACGAGCAGTACTTC. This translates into CASSLGGRAYEQYF.

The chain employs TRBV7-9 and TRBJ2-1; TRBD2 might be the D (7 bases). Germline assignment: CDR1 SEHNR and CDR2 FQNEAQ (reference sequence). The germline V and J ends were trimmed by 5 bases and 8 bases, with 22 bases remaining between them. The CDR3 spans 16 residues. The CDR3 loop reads CASSQKGGGPGHEQFF. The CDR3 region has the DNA TGTGCCAGCAGCCAAAAGGGGGGAGGGCCGGGACATGAGCAGTTCTTC.

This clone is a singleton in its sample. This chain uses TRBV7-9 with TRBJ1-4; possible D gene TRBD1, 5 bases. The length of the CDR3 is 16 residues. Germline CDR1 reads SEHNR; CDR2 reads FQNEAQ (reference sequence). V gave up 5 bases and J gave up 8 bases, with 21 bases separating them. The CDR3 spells CASSTRDGQNGEKLFF. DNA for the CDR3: TGTGCCAGCAGCACACGGGACGGCCAAAATGGGGAAAAACTGTTTTTT.

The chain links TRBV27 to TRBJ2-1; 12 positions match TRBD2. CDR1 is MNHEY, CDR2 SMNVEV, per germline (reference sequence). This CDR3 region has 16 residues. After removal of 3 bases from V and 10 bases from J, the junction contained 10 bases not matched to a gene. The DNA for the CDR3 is TGTGCCAGCAGTTTGACCGGGACTAGCGGGTACTGGGAGCAGTTCTTC. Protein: CASSLTGTSGYWEQFF.

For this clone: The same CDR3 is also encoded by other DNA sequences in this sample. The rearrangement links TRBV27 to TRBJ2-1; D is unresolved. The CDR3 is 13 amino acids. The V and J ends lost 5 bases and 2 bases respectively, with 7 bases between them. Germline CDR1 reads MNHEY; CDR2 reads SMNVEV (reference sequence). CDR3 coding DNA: TGTGCCAGCAGTCCCGGAGCCTACAATGAGCAGTTCTTC. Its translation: CASSPGAYNEQFF.

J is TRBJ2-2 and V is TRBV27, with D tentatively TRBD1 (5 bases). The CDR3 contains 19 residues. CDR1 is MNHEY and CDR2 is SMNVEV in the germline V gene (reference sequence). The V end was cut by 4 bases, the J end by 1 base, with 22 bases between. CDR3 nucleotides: TGTGCCAGCAGTTCCCGTGAAGGGGCCTATCTCTTGAACACCGGGGAGCTGTTTTTT. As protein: CASSSREGAYLLNTGELFF.

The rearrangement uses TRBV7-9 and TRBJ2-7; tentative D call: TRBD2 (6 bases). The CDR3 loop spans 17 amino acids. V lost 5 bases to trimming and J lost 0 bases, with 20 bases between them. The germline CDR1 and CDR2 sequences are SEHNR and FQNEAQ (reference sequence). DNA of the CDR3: TGTGCCAGCAGCCCCCCTGTAGCGGTCTACCGCTCCTACGAGCAGTACTTC. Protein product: CASSPPVAVYRSYEQYF.

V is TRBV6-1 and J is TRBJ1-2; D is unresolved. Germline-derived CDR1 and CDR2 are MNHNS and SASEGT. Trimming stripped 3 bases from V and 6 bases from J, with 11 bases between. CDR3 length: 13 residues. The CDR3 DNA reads TGTGCCAGCAGTGACATAGGGATGGATGGCTACACCTTC. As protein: CASSDIGMDGYTF.

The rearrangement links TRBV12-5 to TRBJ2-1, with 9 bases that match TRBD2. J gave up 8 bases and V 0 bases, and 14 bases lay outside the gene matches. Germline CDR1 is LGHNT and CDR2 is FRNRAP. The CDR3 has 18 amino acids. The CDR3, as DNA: TGTGCTAGTGGTTTGGTCCCGGGACTAGCCCGGGAGCCAGATGAGCAGTTCTTC. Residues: CASGLVPGLAREPDEQFF.

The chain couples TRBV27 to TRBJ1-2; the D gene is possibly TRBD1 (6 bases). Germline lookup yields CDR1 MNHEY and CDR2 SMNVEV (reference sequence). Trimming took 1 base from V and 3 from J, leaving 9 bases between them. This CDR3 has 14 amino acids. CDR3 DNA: TGTGCCAGCAGTTTATACGGGGGCGACTATGGCTACACCTTC. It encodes CASSLYGGDYGYTF.

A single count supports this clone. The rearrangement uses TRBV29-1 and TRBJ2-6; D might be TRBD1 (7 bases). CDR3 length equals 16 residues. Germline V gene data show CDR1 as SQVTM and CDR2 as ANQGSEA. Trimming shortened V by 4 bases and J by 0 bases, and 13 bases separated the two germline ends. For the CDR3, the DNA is TGCAGCGTTGTGGGGGGACAGTTCTCTGGGGCCAACGTCCTGACTTTC. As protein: CSVVGGQFSGANVLTF.

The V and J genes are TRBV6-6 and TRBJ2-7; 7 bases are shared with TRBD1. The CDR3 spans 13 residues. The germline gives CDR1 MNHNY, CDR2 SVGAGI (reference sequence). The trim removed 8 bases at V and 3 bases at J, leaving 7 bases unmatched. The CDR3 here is CASGSGQLYEQYF. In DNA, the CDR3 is TGTGCCAGCGGGTCGGGACAGCTCTACGAGCAGTACTTC.

CDR3 DNA: TGTGCCAGCAGTTTTTTTCAGGGTGGGGGTGAAGCTTTCTTT. It translates to CASSFFQGGGEAFF. This chain links TRBV28 with TRBJ1-1, with D perhaps matching TRBD1 (5 bases). The CDR3 sequence is 14 residues long. Deletions cut 3 bases from V and 7 bases from J, with 15 bases between. Germline V gene data show CDR1 as MDHEN and CDR2 as SYDVKM.

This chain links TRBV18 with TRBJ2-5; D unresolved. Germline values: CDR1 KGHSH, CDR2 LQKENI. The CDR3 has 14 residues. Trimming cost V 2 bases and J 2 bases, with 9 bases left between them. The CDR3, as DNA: TGTGCCAGCTCACCAAAGGGCAATCAAGAGACCCAGTACTTC. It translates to CASSPKGNQETQYF.

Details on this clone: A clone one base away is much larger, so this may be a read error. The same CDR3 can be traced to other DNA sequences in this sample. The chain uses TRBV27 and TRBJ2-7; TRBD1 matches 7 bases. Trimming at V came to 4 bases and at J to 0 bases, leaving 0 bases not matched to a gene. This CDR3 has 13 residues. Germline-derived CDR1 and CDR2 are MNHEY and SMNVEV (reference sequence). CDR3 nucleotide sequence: TGTGCCAGCAGTTGGGACAGCTCCTACGAGCAGTACTTC. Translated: CASSWDSSYEQYF.

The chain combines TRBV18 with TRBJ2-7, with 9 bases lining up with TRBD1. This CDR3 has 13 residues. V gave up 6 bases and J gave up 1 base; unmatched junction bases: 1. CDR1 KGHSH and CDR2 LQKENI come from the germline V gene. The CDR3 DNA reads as TGTGCCAGCTCGGGACAGGGTTCCTACGAGCAGTACTTC. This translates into CASSGQGSYEQYF.